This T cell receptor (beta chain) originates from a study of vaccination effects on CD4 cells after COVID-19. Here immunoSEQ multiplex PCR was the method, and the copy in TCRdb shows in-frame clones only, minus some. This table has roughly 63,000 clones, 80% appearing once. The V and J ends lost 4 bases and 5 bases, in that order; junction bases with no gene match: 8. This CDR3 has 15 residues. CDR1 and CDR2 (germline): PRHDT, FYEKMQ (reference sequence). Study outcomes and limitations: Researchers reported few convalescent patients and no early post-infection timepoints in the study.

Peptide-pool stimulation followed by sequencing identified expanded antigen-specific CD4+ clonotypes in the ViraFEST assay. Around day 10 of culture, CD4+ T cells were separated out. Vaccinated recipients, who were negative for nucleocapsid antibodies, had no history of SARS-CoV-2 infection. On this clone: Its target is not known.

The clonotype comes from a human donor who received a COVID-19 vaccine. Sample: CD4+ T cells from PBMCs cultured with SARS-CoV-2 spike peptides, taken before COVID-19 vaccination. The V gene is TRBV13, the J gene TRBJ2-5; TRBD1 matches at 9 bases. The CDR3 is CASSSRWTGVETQYF. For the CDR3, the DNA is TGTGCCAGCAGCTCTCGATGGACAGGGGTTGAGACCCAGTACTTC.